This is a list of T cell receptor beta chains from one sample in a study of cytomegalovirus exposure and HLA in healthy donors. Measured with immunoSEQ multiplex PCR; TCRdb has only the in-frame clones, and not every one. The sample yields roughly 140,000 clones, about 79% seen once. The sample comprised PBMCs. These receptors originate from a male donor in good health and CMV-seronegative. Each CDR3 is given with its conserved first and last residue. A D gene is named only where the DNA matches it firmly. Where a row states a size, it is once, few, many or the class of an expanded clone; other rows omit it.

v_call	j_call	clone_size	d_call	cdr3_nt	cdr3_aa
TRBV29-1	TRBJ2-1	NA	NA	TGCAGCGTTGAAGAGGGAGCAAGGAATGAGCAGTTCTTC	CSVEEGARNEQFF
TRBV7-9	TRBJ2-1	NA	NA	TGTGCCAGCAGCTTACCCCTGGGGAGCTCCTACAATGAGCAGTTCTTC	CASSLPLGSSYNEQFF
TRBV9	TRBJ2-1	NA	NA	TGTGCCAGCAGCGTAGCCGGGGCAGGGGCGGCTGGGGATGAGCAGTTCTTC	CASSVAGAGAAGDEQFF
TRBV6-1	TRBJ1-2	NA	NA	TGTGCCAGCAGTGAAGAGCCCCCGTCGGGTGACTACACCTTC	CASSEEPPSGDYTF
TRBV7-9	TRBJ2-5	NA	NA	TGTGCCAGCAGCTTCGGGGGTCGGGAGACCCAGTACTTC	CASSFGGRETQYF
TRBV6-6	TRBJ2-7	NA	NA	TGTGCCAGCAGTCGACTCGGGACACTTTCCTACGAGCAGTACTTC	CASSRLGTLSYEQYF
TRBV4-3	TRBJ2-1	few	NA	TGCGCCAGCAGCCTCTTGGGTGGGGGGGCCTCCTACAATGAGCAGTTCTTC	CASSLLGGGASYNEQFF
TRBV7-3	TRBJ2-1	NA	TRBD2	TGTGCCAGCAGCCTGACGGCTCCGGGAGGGAAAAATGAGCAGTTCTTC	CASSLTAPGGKNEQFF
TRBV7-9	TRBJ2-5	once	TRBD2	TGTGCCAGCAGCCCTGGGAGCCAGCGGGGGGAGACCCAGTACTTC	CASSPGSQRGETQYF
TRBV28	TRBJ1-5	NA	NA	TGTGCCAGCAGTTTTAGCCACACTAATCAGCCCCAGCATTTT	CASSFSHTNQPQHF
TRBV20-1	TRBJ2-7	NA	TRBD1	TGCAGTGCAAGACAGGGCTACGAGCAGTACTTC	CSARQGYEQYF
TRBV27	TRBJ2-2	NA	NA	TGTGCCAGCAGTGGGCTCACCGGGGAGCTGTTTTTT	CASSGLTGELFF
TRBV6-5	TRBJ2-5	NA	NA	TGTGCCAGCAGTACCATGGGGGGGCGAGAAGAGACCCAGTACTTC	CASSTMGGREETQYF
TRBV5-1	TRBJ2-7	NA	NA	TGCGCCAGCAGCTTCATGGGCAGGGGAGTCTACGAGCAGTACTTC	CASSFMGRGVYEQYF
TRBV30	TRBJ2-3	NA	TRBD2	TGTGCCTGGACGGTAGCGGGGAACACAGATACGCAGTATTTT	CAWTVAGNTDTQYF
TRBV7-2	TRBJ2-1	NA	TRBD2	TGTGCCAGCAGCTTAGTGGGGGGGGAGCAGTTCTTC	CASSLVGGEQFF
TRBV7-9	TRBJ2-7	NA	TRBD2	TGTGCCAGCAGCGCGGGGACTAGCGGACTCGACGCCGGCCGCTACGAGCAGTACTTC	CASSAGTSGLDAGRYEQYF
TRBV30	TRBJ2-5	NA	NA	TGTGCCTGGACGGCGGGGAGTTCGACAAAAGAGACCCAGTACTTC	CAWTAGSSTKETQYF
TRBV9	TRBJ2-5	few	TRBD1	TGTGCCAGCAGCGCACTCCAGGACAGGGGTTGGGAGACCCAGTACTTC	CASSALQDRGWETQYF
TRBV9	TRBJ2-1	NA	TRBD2	TGTGCCAGCAGCGTCGGGACTAGTTCCAATGAGCAGTTCTTC	CASSVGTSSNEQFF
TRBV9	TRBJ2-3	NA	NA	TGTGCCAGCAGCCCTTTGGGACTCCGCACAGATACGCAGTATTTT	CASSPLGLRTDTQYF
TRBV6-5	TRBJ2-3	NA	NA	TGTGCCAGCAGTACCCCGGGTCTCACAGATACGCAGTATTTT	CASSTPGLTDTQYF
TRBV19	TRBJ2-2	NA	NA	TGTGCCAGCAGACTAGACTCGAACACCGGGGAGCTGTTTTTT	CASRLDSNTGELFF
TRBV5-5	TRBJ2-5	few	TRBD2	TGTGCCAGCAGCTCACTAGCGGGAGAGGCCCAGTACTTC	CASSSLAGEAQYF
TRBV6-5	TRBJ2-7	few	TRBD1	TGTGCCAGCAGTTACGGGGGACAGGGTTACGAGCAGTACTTC	CASSYGGQGYEQYF
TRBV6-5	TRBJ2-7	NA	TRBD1	TGTGCCAGCAGTCCGGACAGGGGATGGTACGAGCAGTACTTC	CASSPDRGWYEQYF
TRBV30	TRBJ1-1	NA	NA	TGTGCCTGGAGTGTGCCGGTCGGCACTGAAGCTTTCTTT	CAWSVPVGTEAFF
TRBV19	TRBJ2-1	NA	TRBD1	TGTGCCAGTAGTGACAGGGGGGGCTACAATGAGCAGTTCTTC	CASSDRGGYNEQFF
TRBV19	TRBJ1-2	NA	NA	TGTGCCAGTAGGGAGGGTCCCTATGGCTACACCTTC	CASREGPYGYTF
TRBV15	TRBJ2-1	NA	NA	TGTGCCACCAGCAGGGGCGGGTACTCCTACAATGAGCAGTTCTTC	CATSRGGYSYNEQFF
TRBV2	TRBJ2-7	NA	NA	TGTGCCAGCACCCCAGGGAGGTCCTACGAGCAGTACTTC	CASTPGRSYEQYF
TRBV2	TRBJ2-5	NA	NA	TGTGCCAGCGGCCGAATCCAAGAGACCCAGTACTTC	CASGRIQETQYF
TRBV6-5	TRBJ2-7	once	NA	TGTGCCAACAGTAATCTCAGGGGATACGAGCAGTACTTC	CANSNLRGYEQYF
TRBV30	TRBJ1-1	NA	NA	TGTGCCTGGAGTTGGGTCCGGGGGACTGAAGCTTTCTTT	CAWSWVRGTEAFF
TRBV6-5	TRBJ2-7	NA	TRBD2	TGTGCCAGCAGTTACGGGACTAGCGGGAATTACGAGCAGTACTTC	CASSYGTSGNYEQYF
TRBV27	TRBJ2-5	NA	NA	TGTGCCAGCAGTTTTGGGAGGCCGGAGACCCAGTACTTC	CASSFGRPETQYF
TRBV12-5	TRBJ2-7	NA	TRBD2	TGTGCTAGTGGTTTGGCCGGTGGAGCGGGAGGCGTCGAGCAGTACTTC	CASGLAGGAGGVEQYF
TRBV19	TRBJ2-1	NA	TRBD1	TGTGCCAGTACCCCCCCGGACAGGACGAATGAGCAGTTCTTC	CASTPPDRTNEQFF
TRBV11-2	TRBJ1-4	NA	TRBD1	TGTGCCAGCAGCTTGGACAGGGGGCTTGAAAAACTGTTTTTT	CASSLDRGLEKLFF
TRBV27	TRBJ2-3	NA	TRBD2	TGTGCCAGCAGTCCTCCGGGACTAGCCGCAGATACGCAGTATTTT	CASSPPGLAADTQYF
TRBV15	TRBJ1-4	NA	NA	TGTGCCACCAGCGGAAAAGCCCAACACCACGGGGATGAAAAACTGTTTTTT	CATSGKAQHHGDEKLFF
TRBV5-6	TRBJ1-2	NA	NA	TGTGCCAGCAGCTTGGCCTGGGGGGGTCTGGGCGAGGGCTACACCTTC	CASSLAWGGLGEGYTF
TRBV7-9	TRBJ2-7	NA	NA	TGTGCCAGCAGCCCAGCAGGGCCCTACGAGCAGTACTTC	CASSPAGPYEQYF
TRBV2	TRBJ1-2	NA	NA	TGTGCCAGCAGTGAACAGGGGCCTAAGGGCTACACCTTC	CASSEQGPKGYTF
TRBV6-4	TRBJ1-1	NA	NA	TGTGGCACAGGGAGTTCTGAAGCTTTCTTT	CGTGSSEAFF
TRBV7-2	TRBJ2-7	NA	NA	TGTGCCAGCAGCTTAGCTCCTACTAGTCATGGTTACGAGCAGTACTTC	CASSLAPTSHGYEQYF
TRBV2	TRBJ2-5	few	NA	TGTGCCAGCAAGAGACCCTCGTGGGAGGCCCAGTACTTC	CASKRPSWEAQYF
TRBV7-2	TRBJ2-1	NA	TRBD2	TGTGCCAGCAGCATGGGACTAGCGGGAGGGCAGGGTGAGCAGTTCTTC	CASSMGLAGGQGEQFF
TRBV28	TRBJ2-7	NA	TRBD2	TGTGCCAGCAGTCTGGGACTAGCGGGAGCTATCTACGAGCAGTACTTC	CASSLGLAGAIYEQYF